This T cell receptor (beta chain) was captured by sequencing in a study of cytomegalovirus exposure and HLA in healthy donors. General study findings and limits: Rare sequences made up most TCRs, while some public TCRs were found in many donors. Subsequent analysis revealed that first-cohort TCR clusters tended to co-occur in the approximately 120 validation repertoires. Cytomegalovirus-associated TCR beta chains were listed, numbering under 200.

Trimming removed 7 bases from V and 4 bases from J, with 16 bases in between. The germline CDR1 and CDR2 sequences are MNHNS and SASEGT. The CDR3 is 14 residues long. The protocol was immunoSEQ multiplex PCR, while the TCRdb copy is restricted to in-frame clones and leaves out a portion. The repertoire includes under 250,000 clones, about 88% of them detected once, and around 12% sits in the top ten. On this clone: What it binds is not known.

The sequenced sample consisted of PBMCs. The sequence derives from a man aged 18-30 years in good health and CMV-seropositive. The chain links TRBV6-1 to TRBJ1-2; TRBD1 is a possible D gene (6 bases). CDR3 region: CASNLGGGSYGYTF. In nucleotides, the CDR3 is TGTGCCAGCAACCTCGGAGGGGGAAGCTATGGCTACACCTTC.